The 6 T cell receptor beta chains listed next were all sequenced from one sample in a study of CD4 and CD8 cells across lung adenocarcinoma regions. One entry per CDR3 protein, called by TCRdb with MiXCR from the PCR reads. In the table there are some 8,000 distinct CDR3 sequences, 50% to 65% of which are singletons. What was sequenced was CD8+ T cells from the center of a lung tumor. The source of these receptors is a female donor with lung adenocarcinoma. The CD4 and CD8 labels of this study may be unreliable.

This clonotype was seen ten or more times. V and J are TRBV11-3 and TRBJ2-3; unclear D gene. The V and J ends lost 1 base and 2 bases respectively, with 10 bases between them. CDR1 and CDR2 (germline): SGHNT, YENEEA. The CDR3 contains 15 residues. This CDR3 is CASSLGRALTDTQYF. Here the CDR3 DNA reads TGTGCCAGCAGCTTAGGACGGGCCCTCACAGATACGCAGTATTTT.

V usage is TRBV4-1 and J usage is TRBJ2-1, with D possibly being TRBD1 (5 bases). This CDR3 spans 16 amino acids. Trimming stripped 4 bases from V and 0 bases from J, with 13 bases between. From germline, CDR1 is MGHRA and CDR2 YSYEKL. The CDR3 nucleotides read TGCGCCAGCAGCCGCGACAGCCCGAGCTCCTACAATGAGCAGTTCTTC. Amino acids: CASSRDSPSSYNEQFF.

In the case of this clonotype: Compared with germline, one end of the junction differs, possibly owing to a read error. This chain connects TRBV7-3 to TRBJ2-1; D possibly corresponds to TRBD2 (6 bases). CDR1 and CDR2 (germline): SGHTA, FQGTGA. The CDR3 consists of 16 residues. In nucleotides, the CDR3 is TGTGCCAGCAGCCAAACCGGGACTGGCGGGACGAATGAGCAGTTTTTT. Translating gives CASSQTGTGGTNEQFF.

The chain joins TRBV6-2 or TRBV6-3 to TRBJ1-2; D might be TRBD1 (5 bases). In germline, CDR1 is MNHEY, CDR2 SVGEGT. V was pared by 6 bases and J by 4 bases, with 18 bases between. This CDR3 spans 15 amino acids. The CDR3 DNA follows: TGTGCCAGCAGCCGTATCCACGACGGGACCTATGGCTACACCTTC. It is translated as CASSRIHDGTYGYTF.

In this sample, this clonotype turned up many times. The CDR3: CASSLWTSGGELFF. The CDR3 coding sequence is TGTGCCAGCAGTCTTTGGACTAGCGGCGGGGAGCTGTTTTTT. The chain couples TRBV12-3 or TRBV12-4 to TRBJ2-2; 10 positions match TRBD2. Trimming took 5 bases from V and 7 from J; bases not matched to a gene: 4. The CDR3 extends over 14 amino acids.

The V and J genes are TRBV7-3 and TRBJ2-4; tentatively, D is TRBD1 (6 bases). Judging by the DNA end, TRBJ2-3 fits better; the J call may be wrong. CDR1 SGHTA and CDR2 FQGTGA come from the germline V gene. This CDR3 has 18 residues. This chain's CDR3 is CASSLNFWGLGAKNIQYF. DNA of the CDR3: TGTGCCAGCAGCTTAAACTTTTGGGGGCTGGGAGCCAAAAACATTCAGTATTTT.